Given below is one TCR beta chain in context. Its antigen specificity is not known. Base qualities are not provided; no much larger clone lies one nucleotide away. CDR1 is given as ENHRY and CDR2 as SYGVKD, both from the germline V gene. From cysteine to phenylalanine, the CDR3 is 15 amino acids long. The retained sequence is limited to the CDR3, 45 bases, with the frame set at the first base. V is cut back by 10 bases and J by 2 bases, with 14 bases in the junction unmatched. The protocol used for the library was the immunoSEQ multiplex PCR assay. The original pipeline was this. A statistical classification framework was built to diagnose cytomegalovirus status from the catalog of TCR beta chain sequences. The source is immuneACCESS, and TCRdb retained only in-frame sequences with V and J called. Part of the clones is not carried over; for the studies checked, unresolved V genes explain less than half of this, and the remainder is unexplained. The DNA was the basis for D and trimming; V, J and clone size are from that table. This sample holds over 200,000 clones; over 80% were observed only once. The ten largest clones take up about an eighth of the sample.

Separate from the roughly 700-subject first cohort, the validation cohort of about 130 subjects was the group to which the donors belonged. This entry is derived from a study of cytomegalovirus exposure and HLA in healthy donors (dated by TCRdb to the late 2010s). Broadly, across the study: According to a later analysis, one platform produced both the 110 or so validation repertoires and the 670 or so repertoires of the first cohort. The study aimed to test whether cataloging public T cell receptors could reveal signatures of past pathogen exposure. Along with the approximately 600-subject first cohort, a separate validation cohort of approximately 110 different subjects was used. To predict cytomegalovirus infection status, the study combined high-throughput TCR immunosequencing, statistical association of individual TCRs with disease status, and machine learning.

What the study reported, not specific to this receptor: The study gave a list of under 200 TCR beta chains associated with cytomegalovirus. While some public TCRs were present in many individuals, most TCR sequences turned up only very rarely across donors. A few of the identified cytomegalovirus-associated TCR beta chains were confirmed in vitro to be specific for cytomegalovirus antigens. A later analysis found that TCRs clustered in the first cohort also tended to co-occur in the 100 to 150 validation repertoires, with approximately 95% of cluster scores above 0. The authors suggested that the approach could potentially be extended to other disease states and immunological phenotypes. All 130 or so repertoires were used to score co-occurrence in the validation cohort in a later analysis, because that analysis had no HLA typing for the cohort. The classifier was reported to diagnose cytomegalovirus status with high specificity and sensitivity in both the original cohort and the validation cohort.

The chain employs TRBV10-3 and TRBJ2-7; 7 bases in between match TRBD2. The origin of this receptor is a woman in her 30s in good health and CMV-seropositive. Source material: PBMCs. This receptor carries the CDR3 CATKEAGTITYEQYF. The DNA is TGTGCCACCAAAGAAGCCGGGACTATAACCTACGAGCAGTACTTC.